Below, 18 T cell receptor beta chains from the same sample are listed, as sequenced in a study of glioma-infiltrating T cells. Amplification of TCR alpha and beta CDR3 regions from RNA used iRepertoire nested multiplex PCR. TCRdb ran MiXCR on the multiplex PCR reads and lists one entry per CDR3 protein. Here the sample spans roughly 200,000 distinct CDR3 sequences, around 30% being singletons. The specimen sequenced was glioma tissue, nonneoplastic brain tissue, or PBMCs (not recorded which). These receptors all stem from a human donor with low-grade glioma or glioblastoma, undergoing nonglioma brain surgery, or in good health (not recorded which).

As regards this clonotype: A much bigger clone sits one base away, suggesting this may be a read error. The chain uses TRBV19 and TRBJ2-1; TRBD2 might be the D (6 bases). Germline V gives CDR1 LNHDA, CDR2 SQIVND (reference sequence). This CDR3 has 15 residues. V shed 4 bases and J shed 8 bases, with 18 bases lying between them. This CDR3 reads CASSTGASGIDEQFF. CDR3 sequence (DNA): TGTGCCAGTAGTACGGGAGCCTCTGGAATCGATGAGCAGTTCTTC.

Worth noting for this clonotype: This may stem from a read error, because a much larger clone lies one nucleotide away. The chain has TRBV14 and TRBJ1-1; the D is unclear. CDR1 and CDR2 (germline): SGHDN, FVKESK. Trimming removed 3 bases at V and 5 bases at J, with 13 bases between. The CDR3 has 14 residues. CDR3 residues: CASSHTLGNTEAFF. Here the CDR3 DNA reads TGTGCCAGCAGCCATACTCTGGGGAATACTGAAGCTTTCTTT.

About this clonotype: The germline gene is not matched at one end of the junction; a read error may be the cause. The CDR3, as DNA: TGTGCCATCAGTGAAGATAGGGTGTTAACTAACCCAGATACGCAGTATTTT. Translation gives CAISEDRVLTNPDTQYF. The chain links TRBV6-1 to TRBJ2-3; D gene ambiguous. The CDR3 consists of 17 residues. In germline, CDR1 is MNHNS, CDR2 SASEGT.

The chain is built from TRBV7-9 and TRBJ2-1; possible D gene TRBD2, 5 bases. CDR3 length equals 15 residues. Germline V CDR1 and CDR2: SEHNR, FQNEAQ (reference sequence). V lost 5 bases, J lost 10 bases, and 21 bases lay in between. In nucleotides, the CDR3 is TGTGCCAGCAGCCCGGACTGGGAAAAGTCGTACGAGCAGTTCTTC. Protein product: CASSPDWEKSYEQFF.

The rearrangement uses TRBV9 and TRBJ1-1, with a weak D call TRBD1 (5 bases). The CDR3 has 13 amino acids. V lost 2 bases and J 3 bases, leaving 8 bases between the germline ends. The germline V gene encodes CDR1 SGDLS and CDR2 YYNGEE. As DNA, the CDR3 is TGTGCCAGCAGCGTCTCGGGGGACACTGAAGCTTTCTTT. It encodes CASSVSGDTEAFF.

V usage is TRBV12-3 or TRBV12-4 and J usage is TRBJ1-1; perhaps TRBD1 as D (5 bases). V lost 5 bases, J lost 6 bases, and 19 bases lay in between. This CDR3 region has 15 residues. The CDR3 DNA reads TGTGCCAGCAGTGGTAGACAGAAGGGGATCCCTGAAGCTTTCTTT. This codes for CASSGRQKGIPEAFF.

About this clonotype: The germline gene is not matched at one end of the junction; a read error may be the cause. The chain joins TRBV28 to TRBJ1-5; D is uncertain. The CDR3 contains 14 residues. Germline lookup yields CDR1 MDHEN and CDR2 SYDVKM. The CDR3 loop reads CASGRGNSNQPQNF. For the CDR3, the DNA is TGTGCCAGCGGACGGGGAAATAGCAATCAGCCCCAGAATTTT.

In the case of this clonotype: A read error may explain this, as a much larger clone is one base away. The J gene is TRBJ2-3, the V gene TRBV7-2; possibly TRBD2 for D (6 bases). Trimming removed 2 bases at V and 1 base at J, with 16 bases between. Germline CDR1 reads SGHTA; CDR2 reads FQGNSA. The CDR3 covers 17 residues. The CDR3 spells CASSLNTGAWGTDTQYF. The CDR3 coding sequence is TGTGCCAGCAGCTTAAACACGGGAGCGTGGGGCACAGATACGCAGTATTTT.

This clonotype was seen many times. The chain is built from TRBV2 and TRBJ2-1; D unresolved. The CDR3 loop spans 11 amino acids. V lost 4 bases and J lost 8, with 6 bases in between. The germline gives CDR1 SNHLY, CDR2 FYNNEI. The CDR3 DNA follows: TGTGCCAGCAGTGTCCTAGATGAGCAGTTCTTC. Translating it yields CASSVLDEQFF.

The rearrangement joins TRBV18 to TRBJ2-2; D perhaps matches TRBD2 (6 bases). The CDR3 covers 13 residues. Looked up from germline, CDR1 is KGHSH and CDR2 is LQKENI. V gave up 5 bases and J gave up 4 bases, with 8 bases separating them. CDR3 loop: CASSTSTTGELFF. CDR3 nucleotide sequence: TGTGCCAGCTCAACTAGCACCACCGGGGAGCTGTTTTTT.

This clonotype came up many times. The rearrangement joins TRBV6-2 or TRBV6-3 to TRBJ2-7; TRBD1 is a possible D gene (5 bases). Trimming left V 3 bases short and J 2 bases short, with 14 bases between. CDR3 length: 15 residues. The germline gives CDR1 MNHEY, CDR2 SVGEGT. The CDR3 region has the DNA TGTGCCAGCAGTTATTCAACCAGGGTACCCTACGAGCAGTACTTC. Protein: CASSYSTRVPYEQYF.

This clonotype occurred many times. The V call is TRBV28, the J call TRBJ2-7; D is unclear. Germline CDR1 is MDHEN and CDR2 is SYDVKM. The CDR3 runs 14 residues. The V end lost 6 bases, the J end lost 1 base, and 13 bases lay between the germline ends. The CDR3 region has the DNA TGTGCCAGCAGACGCGGCAGCCGTTCCTACGAGCAGTACTTC. It yields the protein CASRRGSRSYEQYF. The full variable domain, rest sourced from reference TRBV28 and TRBJ2-7, is DVKVTQSSRYLVKRTGEKVFLECVQDMDHENMFWYRQDPGLGLRLIYFSYDVKMKEKGDIPEGYSVSREKKERFSLILESASTNQTSMYLCASRRGSRSYEQYFGPGTRLTVT.

This clonotype was observed many times. This sequence joins TRBV10-3 and TRBJ2-1; 7 bases align to TRBD2. The CDR3 has 15 amino acids. The germline CDR1 and CDR2 sequences are ENHRY and SYGVKD. Trimming removed 4 bases from V and 5 bases from J; junction bases left unmatched: 8. The CDR3 is CAISAGAGENNEQFF. For the CDR3, the DNA is TGTGCCATCAGTGCTGGGGCGGGAGAGAACAATGAGCAGTTCTTC.

This clonotype was recorded at least ten times. V is TRBV25-1 and J is TRBJ2-7; 14 bases map to TRBD2. V gave up 3 bases and J gave up 0 bases; unmatched junction bases: 13. CDR3 length equals 20 residues. The germline gives CDR1 MGHDK, CDR2 SYGVNS. CDR3 sequence: CASSDHRTPGLAGVSYEQYF. The CDR3 DNA sequence: TGTGCCAGCAGTGACCACAGGACCCCGGGACTAGCGGGAGTCTCCTACGAGCAGTACTTC.

This clonotype was counted ten times or more. V and J are TRBV7-2 and TRBJ1-1; perhaps TRBD1 as D (6 bases). Trimming stripped 8 bases from V and 5 bases from J, with 18 bases between. The CDR3 length is 14 residues. CDR1 is SGHTA and CDR2 is FQGNSA in the germline V gene. The CDR3 sequence is CASFRTGTGTEAFF. CDR3 bases: TGTGCCAGCTTCAGAACAGGGACGGGGACTGAAGCTTTCTTT.

With respect to this clonotype: One end of the junction does not line up with germline, which may come from a read error. This chain joins TRBV7-2 and TRBJ1-1; D is unresolved. The CDR3 sequence is 19 residues long. Germline values: CDR1 SGHTA, CDR2 FQGNSA. Here the CDR3 DNA reads TGCGCCAGCAGCCAAGGATCGACTTTTTATAACGGCGGGAACACTAAAGCTTTCTTT. Its translation is CASSQGSTFYNGGNTKAFF.

The V gene is TRBV7-9, the J gene TRBJ1-2; D gene uncertain. The V gene lost 2 bases and the J gene lost 3 bases, with 7 bases spanning the gap. CDR3 length equals 13 residues. CDR1 is SEHNR and CDR2 is FQNEAQ in the germline V gene (reference sequence). In DNA, the CDR3 is TGTGCCAGCAGCTTACAACCTTACTATGGCTACACCTTC. Protein sequence: CASSLQPYYGYTF.

About this clonotype: This may be a read error, as it is one base from a much larger clone. J is TRBJ2-1 and V is TRBV7-9; 9 bases agree with TRBD2. Germline CDR1 reads SEHNR; CDR2 reads FQNEAQ (reference sequence). The CDR3 covers 16 residues. The J segment lost 11 bases and the V segment lost 2 bases, leaving 13 bases of the junction unmatched. CDR3 residues: CASSLPMAGGENKQFF. CDR3 in DNA: TGTGCCAGCAGCTTACCCATGGCGGGAGGGGAGAATAAGCAGTTCTTC.